What follows describes a single T cell receptor beta chain. Original data processing: The assay estimated nucleated cells by amplifying reference gene primers. Assay: immunoSEQ multiplex PCR; the TCRdb copy retains only in-frame clones and omits some. Clone size and V and J calls were adopted from that table, with D and trimming inferred from the DNA. Of 270,000 or so clones detected, more than 70% appear once; the ten largest clones hold around 1.3%. Cohorts were determined from participant-reported clinical history. This CDR3 is 15 amino acids long. Deletions cut 3 bases from V and 8 bases from J, with 16 bases between. Germline lookup yields CDR1 SGHNT and CDR2 YENEEA. The sample comes from a study of blood T cell repertoires in COVID-19. Study-wide background: Nucleic acid was either cDNA or gDNA, and it came from T cells, B-cell-depleted T cells, or PBMCs.

V gene TRBV11-3 combines with J gene TRBJ1-4; D ambiguous. The TCR originated in a woman aged 40 to 50 with acute COVID-19. The source material was PBMCs or T cells enriched from blood (not recorded which). CDR3 sequence reads: CASSFVWGEAEKLFF. The CDR3 DNA sequence: TGTGCCAGCAGCTTCGTCTGGGGAGAGGCAGAAAAACTGTTTTTT.